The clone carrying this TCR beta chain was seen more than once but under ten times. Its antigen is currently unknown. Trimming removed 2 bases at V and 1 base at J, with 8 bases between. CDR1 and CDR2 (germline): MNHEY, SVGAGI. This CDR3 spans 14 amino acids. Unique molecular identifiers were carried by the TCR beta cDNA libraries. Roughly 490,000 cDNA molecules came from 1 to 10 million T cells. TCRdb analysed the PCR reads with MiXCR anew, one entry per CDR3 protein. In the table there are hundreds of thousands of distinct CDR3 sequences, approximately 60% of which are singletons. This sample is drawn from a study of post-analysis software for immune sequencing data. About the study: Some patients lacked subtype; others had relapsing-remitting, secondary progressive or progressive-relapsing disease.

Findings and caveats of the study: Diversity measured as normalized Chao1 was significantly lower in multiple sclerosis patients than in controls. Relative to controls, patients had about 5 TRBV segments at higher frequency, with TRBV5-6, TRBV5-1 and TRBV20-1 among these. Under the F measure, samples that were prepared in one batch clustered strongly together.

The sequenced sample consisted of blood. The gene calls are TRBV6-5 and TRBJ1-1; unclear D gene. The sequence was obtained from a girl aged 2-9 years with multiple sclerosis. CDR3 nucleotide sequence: TGTGCCAGCAGTTACCGGGCAGGGAACACTGAAGCTTTCTTT. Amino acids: CASSYRAGNTEAFF.